The T cell receptor beta chain under discussion was sequenced for a study of OX40 agonist ivuxolimab in advanced cancers. Whole-study results and caveats: Clonal expansion by week 6 occurred in CD4+ and CD8+ blood T cells (at 0.1 to 3.0 mg/kg).

The cohort excluded patients with autoimmune disease history or systemic immunosuppression. Per the germline V gene, CDR1 is GTSNPN and CDR2 is SVGIG (reference sequence). V lost 1 base and J lost 7, with 11 bases in between. The CDR3 contains 13 residues. The method was immunoSEQ multiplex PCR; TCRdb's version includes in-frame clones alone and lacks a portion of them. The sample has 100,000 to 120,000 clones, under 95% seen once; the top ten hold around 0.64%. Worth noting for this clone: Its antigen is unknown.

V gene TRBV30 combines with J gene TRBJ1-5; D unclear. This clonotype originated in an adult with an advanced solid tumor such as melanoma, head and neck, liver or kidney cancer. The material was CD4+ or CD8+ T cells sorted from blood, obtained in a trial of the OX40 agonist ivuxolimab. The CDR3 here is CAWSDGLGQPQHF. CDR3 DNA sequence: TGTGCCTGGAGTGACGGGTTGGGGCAGCCCCAGCATTTT.